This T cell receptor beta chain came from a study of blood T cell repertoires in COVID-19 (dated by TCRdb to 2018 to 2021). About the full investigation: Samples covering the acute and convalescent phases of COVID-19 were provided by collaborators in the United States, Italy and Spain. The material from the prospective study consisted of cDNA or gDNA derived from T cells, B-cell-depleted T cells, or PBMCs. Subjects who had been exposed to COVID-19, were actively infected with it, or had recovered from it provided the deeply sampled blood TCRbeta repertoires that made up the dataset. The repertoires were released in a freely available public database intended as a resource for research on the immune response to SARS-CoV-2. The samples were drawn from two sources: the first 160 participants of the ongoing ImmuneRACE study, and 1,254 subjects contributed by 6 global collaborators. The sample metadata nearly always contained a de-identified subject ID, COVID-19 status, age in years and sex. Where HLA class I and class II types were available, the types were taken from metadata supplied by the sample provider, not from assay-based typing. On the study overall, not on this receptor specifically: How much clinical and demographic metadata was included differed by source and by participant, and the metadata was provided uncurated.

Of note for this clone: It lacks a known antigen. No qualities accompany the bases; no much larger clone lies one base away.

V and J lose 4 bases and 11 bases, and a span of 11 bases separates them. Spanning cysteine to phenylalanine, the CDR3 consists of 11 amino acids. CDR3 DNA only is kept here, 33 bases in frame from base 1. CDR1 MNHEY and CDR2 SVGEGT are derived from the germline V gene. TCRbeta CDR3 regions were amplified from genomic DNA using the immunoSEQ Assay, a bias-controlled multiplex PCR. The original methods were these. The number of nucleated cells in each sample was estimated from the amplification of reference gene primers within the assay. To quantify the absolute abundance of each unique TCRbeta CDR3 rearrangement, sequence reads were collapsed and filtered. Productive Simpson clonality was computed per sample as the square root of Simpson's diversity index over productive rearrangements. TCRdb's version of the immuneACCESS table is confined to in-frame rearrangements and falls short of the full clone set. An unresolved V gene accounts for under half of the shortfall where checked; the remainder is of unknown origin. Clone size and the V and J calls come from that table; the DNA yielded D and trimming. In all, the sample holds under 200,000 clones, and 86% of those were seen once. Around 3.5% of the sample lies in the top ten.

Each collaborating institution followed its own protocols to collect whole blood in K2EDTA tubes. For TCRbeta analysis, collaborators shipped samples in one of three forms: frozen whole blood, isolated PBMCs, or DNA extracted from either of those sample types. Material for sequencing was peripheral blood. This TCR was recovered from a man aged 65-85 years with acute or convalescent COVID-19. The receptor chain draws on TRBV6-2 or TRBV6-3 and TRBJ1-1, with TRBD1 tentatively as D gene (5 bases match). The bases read TGTGCCAGCAGTTCCAGGGTCAGGGCTTTCTTT. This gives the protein CASSSRVRAFF.